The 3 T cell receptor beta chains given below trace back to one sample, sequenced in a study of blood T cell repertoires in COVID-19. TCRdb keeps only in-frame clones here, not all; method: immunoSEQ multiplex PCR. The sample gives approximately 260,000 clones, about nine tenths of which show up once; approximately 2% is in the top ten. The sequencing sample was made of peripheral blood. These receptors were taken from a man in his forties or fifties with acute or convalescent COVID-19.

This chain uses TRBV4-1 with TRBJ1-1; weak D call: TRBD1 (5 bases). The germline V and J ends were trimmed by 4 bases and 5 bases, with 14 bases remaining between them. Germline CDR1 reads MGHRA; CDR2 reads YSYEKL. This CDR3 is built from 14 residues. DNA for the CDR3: TGCGCCAGCAGCCCTGGGGCTTGGGTGACTGAAGCTTTCTTT. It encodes CASSPGAWVTEAFF.

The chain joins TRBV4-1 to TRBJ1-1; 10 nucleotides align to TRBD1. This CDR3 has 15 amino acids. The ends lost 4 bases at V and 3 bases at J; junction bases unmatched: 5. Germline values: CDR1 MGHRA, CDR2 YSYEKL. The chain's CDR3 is CASSLMTGGYTEAFF. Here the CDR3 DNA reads TGCGCCAGCAGCCTCATGACAGGGGGCTACACTGAAGCTTTCTTT.

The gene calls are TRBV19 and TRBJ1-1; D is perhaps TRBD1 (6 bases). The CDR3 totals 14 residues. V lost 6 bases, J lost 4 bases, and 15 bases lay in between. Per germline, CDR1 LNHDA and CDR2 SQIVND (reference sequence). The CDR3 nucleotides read TGTGCCAGTAGCCGGGACATAACGTCCACTGAAGCTTTCTTT. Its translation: CASSRDITSTEAFF.